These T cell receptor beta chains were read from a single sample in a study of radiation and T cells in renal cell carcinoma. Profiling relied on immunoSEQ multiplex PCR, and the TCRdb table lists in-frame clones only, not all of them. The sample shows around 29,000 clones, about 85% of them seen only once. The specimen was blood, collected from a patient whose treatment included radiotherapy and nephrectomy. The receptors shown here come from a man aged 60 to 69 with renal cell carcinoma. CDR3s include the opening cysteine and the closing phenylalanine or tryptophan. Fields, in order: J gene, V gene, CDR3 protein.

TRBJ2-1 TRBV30 CAWSSGSSASRGDEQFF
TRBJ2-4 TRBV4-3 CASSQAAGGPATQYF
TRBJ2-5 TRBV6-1 CASSDGQAAAYQETQYF
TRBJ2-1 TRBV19 CASSIKRGWNEQFF
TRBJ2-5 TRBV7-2 CASSLFASGFQETQYF
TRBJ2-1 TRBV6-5 CASSYRGVFGNEQFF
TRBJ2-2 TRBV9 CASSASGTRNTGELFF
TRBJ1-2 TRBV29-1 CSVDAGYHDGCTF
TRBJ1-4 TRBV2 CASSVPVWEKLFF
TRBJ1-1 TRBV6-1 CASSMTGSSEAFF
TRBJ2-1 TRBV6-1 CASSGGTSGSVSEQFF
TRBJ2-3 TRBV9 CASTPAGQGRLDTQYF
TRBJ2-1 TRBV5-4 CASSLGQGGYNEQFF
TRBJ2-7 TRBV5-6 CASSPDFYSSYEQYF
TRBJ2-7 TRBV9 CASSVGTSGFEQYF
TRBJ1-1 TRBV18 CASSPDRGPPGEAFF
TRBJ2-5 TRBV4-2 CASSLVLAGQETQYF
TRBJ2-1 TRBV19 CASTPGPGLAGGNEQFF
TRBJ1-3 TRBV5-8 CASSLAGQGKTNTIYF
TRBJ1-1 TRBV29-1 CSVHGPSPEAFF
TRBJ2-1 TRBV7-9 CASSLRQGGYNEQFF
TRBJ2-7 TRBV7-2 CASSFFGLAGYEQYF
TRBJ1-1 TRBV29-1 CSVASMLLTEAFF
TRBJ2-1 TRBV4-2 CASSQTAGQGAGNEQFF